Sequencing of this TCR beta chain was carried out in a study of T cell clones after liver transplantation (dated by TCRdb to between 2017 and 2020). General notes on the study: Samples were obtained from ITN030ST, a randomized trial in which withdrawal of immunosuppression was attempted within 2 years of liver transplantation. As an antigen-independent comparator for donor-reactive sequences, third party-reactive TCRbeta sequences were also identified from pre-transplant MLRs. Subjects received no induction therapy and standard immunosuppression until randomization at 12-24 months post-transplant. Of the 8 liver transplant recipients making up the studied cohort, 3 were classified as tolerant and 5 as non-tolerant. Donor-reactive T cell clones were identified by TCRbeta sequencing after a pre-transplant mixed lymphocyte reaction and then tracked in post-transplant blood. Three of the eight recipients were HCV-positive; the others were transplanted for non-autoimmune, non-viral indications. To count as tolerant, a recipient had to stay completely off immunosuppression for at least one year without liver enzymes climbing beyond twice the upper limit of normal. Blood samples were taken pre-transplant, pre-randomization before withdrawal, and post-randomization after full withdrawal or failed withdrawal.

Regarding this clone: It lacks a known antigen. No base-level quality is on record; no much larger clone is a single base apart.

The CDR3 numbers 13 residues from cysteine through phenylalanine. The only DNA kept is the CDR3, 39 bases in frame from the first base. Trimming at the junction amounts to 5 bases on V and 0 bases on J, and the germline ends lie 6 bases apart. The germline V gene (reference sequence) gives CDR1 as SEHNR and CDR2 as FQNEAQ. The study at large found these results: In 5 of 8 subjects, regardless of tolerance or HCV status, circulating donor-reactive CD4 TCRbeta sequences dropped significantly post-transplant. Donor-reactive sequences decreased more than third party-reactive sequences, which suggests partial antigen-specific deletion that was not related to withdrawal success. Conclusions were preliminary, limited by small, heterogeneous patient numbers and non-standardized post-transplant time points. Without allograft tissue specimens, donor-reactive T cells may have migrated into the graft rather than being deleted. When repertoire turnover was accounted for, significantly reduced detection of donor-reactive sequences was found in 7 of 8 subjects for CD4 and in 8 of 8 subjects for CD8. In two subjects, low numbers of available donor cells limited the measurable donor-reactive repertoire.

Unstimulated PBMCs, after thawing, were stained for CD3, CD4 and CD8 and then FACS-sorted into CD3+CD4+ and CD3+CD8+ populations. Randomization to immunosuppression withdrawal applied to every one of the 8 studied subjects. The Qiagen DNeasy Blood and Tissue Kit was used for genomic DNA isolation. High-throughput TCRbeta CDR3 sequencing of frozen genomic DNA was performed by immunoSEQ, including PCR amplification, mapping, bias correction and internal controls. On the study's bioinformatics: Only productive rearrangements were retained, with each unique TCRbeta sequence defined by its CDR3 nucleotide sequence together with its V and J gene. A sequence counted as donor-reactive only if the sequence showed at least 5-fold expansion in CFSE-low cells compared with unstimulated pre-transplant cells and had a frequency of at least 0.01%. Per-subject minimum frequency thresholds, based on the lowest-template unstimulated sample, ensured at least 90% detection power. Jensen-Shannon divergence between the top 1000 TCRbeta sequences post- versus pre-transplant served as the measure of repertoire turnover. Changes in detection of donor-reactive sequences were tested with two-sided Fisher's exact tests. Held by TCRdb, this immuneACCESS table contains in-frame sequences only and omits some clones. Under half of the omission traces to an unresolved V gene where checked; the cause of the rest is unknown. V, J and clone size reflect that table, while D and trimming were determined from the DNA. For this sample the table gives fewer than 45,000 clones, of which about 86% were detected only once. The ten top clones hold almost 2.5% of the sample.

Sequencing used CD4+ T cells from blood, obtained 24 months after liver transplant. The sequence was collected from a human patient who received a liver transplant. Post transplant, some T cells may arise from the graft donor. Here the chain combines TRBV7-9 and TRBJ2-3, with the identity of the D gene unclear. Read as DNA, the sequence is TGTGCCAGCAGCCAACTTAGCACAGATACGCAGTATTTT. This gives the protein CASSQLSTDTQYF.